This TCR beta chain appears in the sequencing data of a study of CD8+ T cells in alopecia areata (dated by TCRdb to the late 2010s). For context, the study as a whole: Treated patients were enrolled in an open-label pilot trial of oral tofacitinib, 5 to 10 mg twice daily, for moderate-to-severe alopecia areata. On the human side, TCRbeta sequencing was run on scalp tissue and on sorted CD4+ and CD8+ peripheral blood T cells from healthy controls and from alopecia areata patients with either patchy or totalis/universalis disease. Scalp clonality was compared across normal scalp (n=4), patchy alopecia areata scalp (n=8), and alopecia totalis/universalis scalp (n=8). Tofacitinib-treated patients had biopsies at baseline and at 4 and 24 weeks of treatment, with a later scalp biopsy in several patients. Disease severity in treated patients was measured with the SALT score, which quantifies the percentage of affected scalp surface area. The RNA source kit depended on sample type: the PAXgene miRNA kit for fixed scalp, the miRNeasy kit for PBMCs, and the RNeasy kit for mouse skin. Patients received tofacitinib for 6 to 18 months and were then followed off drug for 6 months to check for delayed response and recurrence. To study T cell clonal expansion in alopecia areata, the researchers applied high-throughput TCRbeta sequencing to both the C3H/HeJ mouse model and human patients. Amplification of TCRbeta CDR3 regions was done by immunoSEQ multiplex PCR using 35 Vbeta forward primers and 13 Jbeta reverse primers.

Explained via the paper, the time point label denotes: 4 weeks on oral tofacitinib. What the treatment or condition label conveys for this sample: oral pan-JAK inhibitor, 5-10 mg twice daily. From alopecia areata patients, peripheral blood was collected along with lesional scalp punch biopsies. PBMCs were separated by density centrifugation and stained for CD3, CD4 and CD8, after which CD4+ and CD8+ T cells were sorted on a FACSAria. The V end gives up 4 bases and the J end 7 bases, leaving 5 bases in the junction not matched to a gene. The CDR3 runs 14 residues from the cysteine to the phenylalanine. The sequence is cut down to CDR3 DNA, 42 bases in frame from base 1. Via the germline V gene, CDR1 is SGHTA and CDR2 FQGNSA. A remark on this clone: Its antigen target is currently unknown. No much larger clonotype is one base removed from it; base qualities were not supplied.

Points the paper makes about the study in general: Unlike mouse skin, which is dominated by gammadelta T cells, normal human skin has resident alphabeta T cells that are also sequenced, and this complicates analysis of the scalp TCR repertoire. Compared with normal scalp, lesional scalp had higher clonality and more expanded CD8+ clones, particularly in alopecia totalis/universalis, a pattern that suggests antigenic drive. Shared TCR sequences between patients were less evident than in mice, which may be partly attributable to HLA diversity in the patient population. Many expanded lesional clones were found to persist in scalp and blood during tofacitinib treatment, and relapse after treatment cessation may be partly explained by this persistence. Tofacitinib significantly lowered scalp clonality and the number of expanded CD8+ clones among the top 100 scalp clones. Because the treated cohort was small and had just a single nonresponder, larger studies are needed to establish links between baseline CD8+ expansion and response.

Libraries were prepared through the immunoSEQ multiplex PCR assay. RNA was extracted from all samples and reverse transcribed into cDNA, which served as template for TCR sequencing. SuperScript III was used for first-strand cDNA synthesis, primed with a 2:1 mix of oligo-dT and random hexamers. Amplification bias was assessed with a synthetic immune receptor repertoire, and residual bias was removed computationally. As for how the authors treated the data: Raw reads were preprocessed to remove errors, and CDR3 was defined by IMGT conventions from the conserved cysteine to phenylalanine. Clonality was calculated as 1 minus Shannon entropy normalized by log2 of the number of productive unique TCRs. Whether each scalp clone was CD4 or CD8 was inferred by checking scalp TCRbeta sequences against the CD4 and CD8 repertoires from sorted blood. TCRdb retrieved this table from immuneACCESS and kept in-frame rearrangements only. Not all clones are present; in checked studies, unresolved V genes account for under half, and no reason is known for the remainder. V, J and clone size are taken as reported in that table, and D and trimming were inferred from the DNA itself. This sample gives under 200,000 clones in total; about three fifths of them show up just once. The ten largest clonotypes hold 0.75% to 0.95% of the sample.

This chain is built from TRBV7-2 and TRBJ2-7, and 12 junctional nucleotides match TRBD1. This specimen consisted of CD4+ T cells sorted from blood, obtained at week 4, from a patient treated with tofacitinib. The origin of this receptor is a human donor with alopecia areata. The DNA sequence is TGTGCCAGCAGCTACCGGGACAGGGGGCGTGAGCAGTACTTC. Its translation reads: CASSYRDRGREQYF.